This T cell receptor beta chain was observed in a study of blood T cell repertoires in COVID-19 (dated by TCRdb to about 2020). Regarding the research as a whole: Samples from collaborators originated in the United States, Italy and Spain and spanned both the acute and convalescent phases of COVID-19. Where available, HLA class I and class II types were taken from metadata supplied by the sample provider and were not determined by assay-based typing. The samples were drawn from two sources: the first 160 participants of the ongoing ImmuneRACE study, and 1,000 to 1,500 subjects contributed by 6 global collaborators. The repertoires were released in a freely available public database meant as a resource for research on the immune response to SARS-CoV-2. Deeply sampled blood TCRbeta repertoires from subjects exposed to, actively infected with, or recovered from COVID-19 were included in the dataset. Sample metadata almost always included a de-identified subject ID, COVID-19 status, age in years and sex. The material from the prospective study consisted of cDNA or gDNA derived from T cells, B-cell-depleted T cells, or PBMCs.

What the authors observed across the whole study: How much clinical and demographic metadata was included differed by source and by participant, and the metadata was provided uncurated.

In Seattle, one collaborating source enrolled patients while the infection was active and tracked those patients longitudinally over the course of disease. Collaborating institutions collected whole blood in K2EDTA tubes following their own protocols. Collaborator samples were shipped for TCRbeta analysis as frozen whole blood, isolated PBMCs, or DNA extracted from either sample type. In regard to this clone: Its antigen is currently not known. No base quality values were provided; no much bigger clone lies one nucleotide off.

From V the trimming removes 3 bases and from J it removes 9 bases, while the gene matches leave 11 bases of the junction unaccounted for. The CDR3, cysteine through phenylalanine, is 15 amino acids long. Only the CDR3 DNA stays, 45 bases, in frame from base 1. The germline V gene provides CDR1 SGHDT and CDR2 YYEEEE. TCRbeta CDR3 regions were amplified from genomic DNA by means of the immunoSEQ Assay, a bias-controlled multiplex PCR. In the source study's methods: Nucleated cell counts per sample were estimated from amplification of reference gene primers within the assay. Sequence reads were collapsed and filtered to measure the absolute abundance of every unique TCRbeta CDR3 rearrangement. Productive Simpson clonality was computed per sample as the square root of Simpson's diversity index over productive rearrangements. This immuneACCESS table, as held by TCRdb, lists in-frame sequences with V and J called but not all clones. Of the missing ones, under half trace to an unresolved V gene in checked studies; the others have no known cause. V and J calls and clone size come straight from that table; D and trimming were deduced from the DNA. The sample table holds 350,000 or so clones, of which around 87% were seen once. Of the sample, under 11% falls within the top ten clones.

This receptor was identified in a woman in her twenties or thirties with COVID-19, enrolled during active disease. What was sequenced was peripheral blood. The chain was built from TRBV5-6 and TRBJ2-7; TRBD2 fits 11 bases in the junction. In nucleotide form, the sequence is TGTGCCAGCAGCTCGGGACTGGGGACTAGCGGCATGCAGTACTTC. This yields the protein CASSSGLGTSGMQYF.